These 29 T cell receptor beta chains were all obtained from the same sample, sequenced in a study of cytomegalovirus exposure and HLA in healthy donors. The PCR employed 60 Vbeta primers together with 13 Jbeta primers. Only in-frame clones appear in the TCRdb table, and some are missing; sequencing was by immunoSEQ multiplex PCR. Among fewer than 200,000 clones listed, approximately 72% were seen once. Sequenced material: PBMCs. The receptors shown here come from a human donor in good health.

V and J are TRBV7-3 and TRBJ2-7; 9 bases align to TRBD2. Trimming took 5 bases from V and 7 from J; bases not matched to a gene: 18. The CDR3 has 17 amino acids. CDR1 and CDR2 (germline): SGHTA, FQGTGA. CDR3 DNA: TGTGCCAGCAGCCCCCCGGAGCGGGGGGCCGAGACGAGGGAGCAGTACTTC. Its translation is CASSPPERGAETREQYF.

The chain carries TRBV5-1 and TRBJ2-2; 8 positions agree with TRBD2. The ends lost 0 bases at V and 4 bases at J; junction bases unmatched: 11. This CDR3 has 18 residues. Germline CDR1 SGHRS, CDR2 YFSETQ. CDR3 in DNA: TGCGCCAGCAGCTTGGCCCCAGCGGGGGCCAGGGGCACCGGGGAGCTGTTTTTT. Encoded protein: CASSLAPAGARGTGELFF.

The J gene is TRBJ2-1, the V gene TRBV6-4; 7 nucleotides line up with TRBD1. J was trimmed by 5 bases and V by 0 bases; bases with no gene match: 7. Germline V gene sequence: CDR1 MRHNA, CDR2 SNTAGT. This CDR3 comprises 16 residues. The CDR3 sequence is CASSDSTGLDNNEQFF. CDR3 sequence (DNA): TGTGCCAGCAGTGACTCGACAGGGTTGGATAACAATGAGCAGTTCTTC.

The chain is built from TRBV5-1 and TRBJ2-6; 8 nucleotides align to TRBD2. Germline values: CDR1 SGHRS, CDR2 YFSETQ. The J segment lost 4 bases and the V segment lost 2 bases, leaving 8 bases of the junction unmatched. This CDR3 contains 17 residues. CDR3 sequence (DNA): TGCGCCAGCAGCTTACGGACGGGGGGGTTGGGGGCCAACGTCCTGACTTTC. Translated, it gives CASSLRTGGLGANVLTF. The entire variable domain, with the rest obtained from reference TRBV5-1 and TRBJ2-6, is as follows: KAGVTQTPRYLIKTRGQQVTLSCSPISGHRSVSWYQQTPGQGLQFLFEYFSETQRNKGNFPGRFSGRQFSNSRSEMNVSTLELGDSALYLCASSLRTGGLGANVLTFGAGSRLTVL.

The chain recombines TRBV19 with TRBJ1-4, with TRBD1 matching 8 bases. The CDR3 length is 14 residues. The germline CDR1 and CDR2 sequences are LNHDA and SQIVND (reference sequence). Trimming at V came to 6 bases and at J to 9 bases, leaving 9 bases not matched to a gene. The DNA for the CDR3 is TGTGCCAGTAGCGCCGAAGACAGGGGAAAAAAACTGTTTTTT. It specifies CASSAEDRGKKLFF.

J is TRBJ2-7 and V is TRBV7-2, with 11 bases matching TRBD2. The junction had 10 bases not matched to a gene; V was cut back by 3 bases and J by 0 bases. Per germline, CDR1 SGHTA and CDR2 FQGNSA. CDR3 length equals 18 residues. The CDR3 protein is CASSFGVAGGPISYEQYF. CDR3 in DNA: TGTGCCAGCAGCTTTGGCGTAGCGGGGGGGCCAATCTCCTACGAGCAGTACTTC.

The CDR3 DNA reads as TGCGCCAGCAGCCAAGTCCGTGGGACAGGGAGATACGAGCAGTACTTC. Translation: CASSQVRGTGRYEQYF. The chain couples TRBV4-1 to TRBJ2-7, with TRBD1 matching over 9 bases. CDR1 and CDR2 from the germline V gene are MGHRA and YSYEKL. Trimming at V came to 1 base and at J to 4 bases, leaving 8 bases not matched to a gene. CDR3 length: 16 amino acids.

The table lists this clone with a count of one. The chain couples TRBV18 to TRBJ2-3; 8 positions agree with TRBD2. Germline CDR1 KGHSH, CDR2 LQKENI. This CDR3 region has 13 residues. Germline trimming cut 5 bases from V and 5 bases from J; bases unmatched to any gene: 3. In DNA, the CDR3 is TGTGCCAGCTCAGACGGGGGGGGAGATACGCAGTATTTT. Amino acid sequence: CASSDGGGDTQYF.

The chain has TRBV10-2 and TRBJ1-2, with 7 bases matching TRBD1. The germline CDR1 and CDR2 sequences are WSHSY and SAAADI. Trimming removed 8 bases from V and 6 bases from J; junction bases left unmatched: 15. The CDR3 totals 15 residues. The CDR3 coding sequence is TGCGCCAGCCAGAGGGACAGTTACCCCACTGATGGCTACACCTTC. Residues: CASQRDSYPTDGYTF.

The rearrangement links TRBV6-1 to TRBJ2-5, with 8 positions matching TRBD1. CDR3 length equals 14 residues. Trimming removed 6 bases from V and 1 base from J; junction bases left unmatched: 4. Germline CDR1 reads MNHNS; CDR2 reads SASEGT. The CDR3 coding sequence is TGTGCCAGCAGCTCGGGGACAGGCCAAGAGACCCAGTACTTC. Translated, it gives CASSSGTGQETQYF.

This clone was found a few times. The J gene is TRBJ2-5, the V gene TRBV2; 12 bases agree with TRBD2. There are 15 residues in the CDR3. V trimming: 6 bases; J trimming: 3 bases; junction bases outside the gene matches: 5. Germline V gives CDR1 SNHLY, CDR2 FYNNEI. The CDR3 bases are TGTGCCAGCAGCCCCCTAGCGGGGGGGGAAGAGACCCAGTACTTC. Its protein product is CASSPLAGGEETQYF.

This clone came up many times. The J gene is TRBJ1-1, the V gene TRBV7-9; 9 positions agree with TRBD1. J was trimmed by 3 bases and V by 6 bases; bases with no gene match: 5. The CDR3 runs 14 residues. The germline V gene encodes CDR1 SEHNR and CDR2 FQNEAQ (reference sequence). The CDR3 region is CASRKDRGDTEAFF. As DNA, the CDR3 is TGTGCCAGCAGAAAGGACAGGGGAGACACTGAAGCTTTCTTT.

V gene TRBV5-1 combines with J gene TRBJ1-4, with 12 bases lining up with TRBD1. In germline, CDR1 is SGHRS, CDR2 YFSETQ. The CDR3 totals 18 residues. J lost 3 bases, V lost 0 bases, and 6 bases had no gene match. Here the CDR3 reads CASSLDRGQGASNEKLFF. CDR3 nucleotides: TGCGCCAGCAGCTTGGATCGGGGACAGGGGGCGTCTAATGAAAAACTGTTTTTT.

The CDR3 sequence: CASSLFPPPGLNEQFF. The CDR3 DNA is TGTGCCAGCAGCTTGTTCCCCCCACCGGGACTCAATGAGCAGTTCTTC. The V and J genes are TRBV5-6 and TRBJ2-1, with D maybe TRBD2 (6 bases). CDR1 SGHDT and CDR2 YYEEEE come from the germline V gene. Trimming took 1 base from V and 6 from J, leaving 17 bases between them. The CDR3 consists of 16 residues.

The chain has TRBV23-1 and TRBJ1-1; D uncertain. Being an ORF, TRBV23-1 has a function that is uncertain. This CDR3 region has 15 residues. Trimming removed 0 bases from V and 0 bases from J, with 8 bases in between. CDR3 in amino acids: CASSQSRGMNTEAFF. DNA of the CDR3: TGCGCCAGCAGTCAATCGCGGGGAATGAACACTGAAGCTTTCTTT.

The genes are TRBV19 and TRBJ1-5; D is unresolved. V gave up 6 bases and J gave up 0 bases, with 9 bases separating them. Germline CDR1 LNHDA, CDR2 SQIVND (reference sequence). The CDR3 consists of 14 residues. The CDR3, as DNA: TGTGCCAGTAGCCGTCGTAGTAGCAATCAGCCCCAGCATTTT. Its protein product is CASSRRSSNQPQHF.

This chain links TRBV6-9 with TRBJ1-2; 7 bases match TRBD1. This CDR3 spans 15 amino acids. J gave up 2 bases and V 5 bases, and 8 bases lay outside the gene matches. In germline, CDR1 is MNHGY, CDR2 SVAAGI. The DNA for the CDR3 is TGTGCCAGCAGTGAACAGGGGCGACTCAACTATGGCTACACCTTC. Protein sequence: CASSEQGRLNYGYTF.

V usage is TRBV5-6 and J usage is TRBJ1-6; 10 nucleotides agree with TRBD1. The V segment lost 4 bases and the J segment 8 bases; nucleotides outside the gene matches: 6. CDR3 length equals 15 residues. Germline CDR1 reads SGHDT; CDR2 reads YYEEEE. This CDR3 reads CASSGRTGGDSPLHF. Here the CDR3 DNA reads TGTGCCAGCAGCGGAAGGACAGGGGGAGATTCACCCCTCCACTTT.

The CDR3 sequence is CASSPTIAGSNQPQHF. The CDR3 coding sequence is TGTGCCAGCTCACCCACTATAGCGGGGAGCAATCAGCCCCAGCATTTT. The genes are TRBV18 and TRBJ1-5; no clear D gene. V was trimmed by 3 bases and J by 1 base, leaving 13 bases between them. The CDR3 loop spans 16 amino acids. Germline CDR1 is KGHSH and CDR2 is LQKENI.

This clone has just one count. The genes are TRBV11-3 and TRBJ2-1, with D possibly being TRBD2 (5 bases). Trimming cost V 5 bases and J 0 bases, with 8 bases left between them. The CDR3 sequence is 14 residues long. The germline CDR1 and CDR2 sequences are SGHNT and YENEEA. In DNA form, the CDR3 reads TGTGCCAGCAGCCCTGGGAGCTCCTACAATGAGCAGTTCTTC. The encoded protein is CASSPGSSYNEQFF.

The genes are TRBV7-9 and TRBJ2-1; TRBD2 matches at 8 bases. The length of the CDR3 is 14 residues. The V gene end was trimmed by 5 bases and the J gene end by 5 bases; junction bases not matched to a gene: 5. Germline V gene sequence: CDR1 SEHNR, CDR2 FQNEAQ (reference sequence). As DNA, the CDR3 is TGTGCCAGCAGCACTAGCGGTATCAACAATGAGCAGTTCTTC. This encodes CASSTSGINNEQFF.

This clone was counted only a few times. CDR3 nucleotides: TGTGCCAGCAGATGGGGGCTCGGCGAGCAGTACTTC. Translated, it gives CASRWGLGEQYF. The chain has TRBV5-4 and TRBJ2-7; the D gene is possibly TRBD1 (6 bases). The CDR3 runs to 12 residues. V gave up 5 bases and J gave up 6 bases, with 12 bases separating them. CDR1 is SGHNT, CDR2 YYREEE, per germline (reference sequence).

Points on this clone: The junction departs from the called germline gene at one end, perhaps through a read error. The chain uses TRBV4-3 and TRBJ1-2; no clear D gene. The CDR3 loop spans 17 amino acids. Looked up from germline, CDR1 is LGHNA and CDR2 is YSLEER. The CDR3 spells CASSQDTAHTGIYGYPF. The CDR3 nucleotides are TGCGCCAGCAGCCAAGACACGGCCCACACGGGGATCTATGGCTACCCCTTC.

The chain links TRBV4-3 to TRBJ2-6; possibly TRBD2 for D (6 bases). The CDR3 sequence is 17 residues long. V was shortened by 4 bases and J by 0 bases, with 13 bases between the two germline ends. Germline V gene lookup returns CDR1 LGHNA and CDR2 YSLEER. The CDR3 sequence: CASSPGEVGSGANVLTF. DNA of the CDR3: TGCGCCAGCAGCCCTGGGGAGGTTGGCTCTGGGGCCAACGTCCTGACTTTC.

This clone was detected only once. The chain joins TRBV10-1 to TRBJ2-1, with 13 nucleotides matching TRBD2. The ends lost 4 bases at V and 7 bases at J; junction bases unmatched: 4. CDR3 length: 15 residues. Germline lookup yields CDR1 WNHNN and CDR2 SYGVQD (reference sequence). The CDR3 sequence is CASSVETSGGNEQFF. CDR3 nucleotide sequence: TGCGCCAGCAGTGTAGAGACTAGCGGGGGGAATGAGCAGTTCTTC.

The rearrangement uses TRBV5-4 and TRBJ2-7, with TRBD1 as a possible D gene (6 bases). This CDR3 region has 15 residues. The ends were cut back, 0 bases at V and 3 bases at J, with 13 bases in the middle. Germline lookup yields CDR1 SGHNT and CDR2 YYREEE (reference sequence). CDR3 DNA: TGTGCCAGCAGCTTGGGTGGACAGACCATCTACGAGCAGTACTTC. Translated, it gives CASSLGGQTIYEQYF.

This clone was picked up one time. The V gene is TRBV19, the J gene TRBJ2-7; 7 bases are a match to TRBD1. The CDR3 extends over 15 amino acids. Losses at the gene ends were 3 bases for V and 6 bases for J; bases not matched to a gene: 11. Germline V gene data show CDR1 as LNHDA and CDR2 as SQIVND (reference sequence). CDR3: CASSIAQGVIVEQYF. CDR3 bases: TGTGCCAGTAGTATTGCGCAGGGGGTAATCGTCGAGCAGTACTTC. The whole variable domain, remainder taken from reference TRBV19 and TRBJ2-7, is DGGITQSPKYLFRKEGQNVTLSCEQNLNHDAMYWYRQDPGQGLRLIYYSQIVNDFQKGDIAEGYSVSREKKESFPLTVTSAQKNPTAFYLCASSIAQGVIVEQYFGPGTRLTVT.

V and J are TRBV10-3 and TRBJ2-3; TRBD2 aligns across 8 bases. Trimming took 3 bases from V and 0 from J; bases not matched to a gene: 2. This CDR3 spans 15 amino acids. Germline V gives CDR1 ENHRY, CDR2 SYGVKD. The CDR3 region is CAISDSSGSTDTQYF. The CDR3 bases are TGTGCCATCAGTGACTCTAGCGGGAGCACAGATACGCAGTATTTT.

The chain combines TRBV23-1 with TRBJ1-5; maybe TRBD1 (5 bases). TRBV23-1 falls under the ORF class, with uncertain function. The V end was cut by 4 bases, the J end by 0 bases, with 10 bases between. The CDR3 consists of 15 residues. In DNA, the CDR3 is TGCGCCAGCAGTCCGGGCAGGGATAGCAATCAGCCCCAGCATTTT. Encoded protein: CASSPGRDSNQPQHF.